This TCR beta chain was obtained from a study of blood T cell repertoires in COVID-19. Study context: Donors in the United States, Italy and Spain gave samples during acute or convalescent COVID-19. T cells, B-cell-depleted T cells, or PBMCs provided the cDNA or gDNA that served as material.

Measured with immunoSEQ multiplex PCR; TCRdb has only the in-frame clones, and not every one. The table records 300,000 to 400,000 clones, 85% to 90% of them present only once. The length of the CDR3 is 13 residues. From germline, CDR1 is SEHNR and CDR2 FQNEAQ (reference sequence). Trimming took 11 bases from V and 9 from J; bases not matched to a gene: 10. This clone was detected only a few times. The source material was peripheral blood. This clonotype was sampled from a woman in her 50s with active or convalescent COVID-19. The rearrangement uses TRBV7-9 and TRBJ1-4, with TRBD1 identical over 9 bases. Here the CDR3 DNA reads TGTGCCGAGAACAGGGGGCGAGTTCAAAAACTGTTTTTT. Translated: CAENRGRVQKLFF.